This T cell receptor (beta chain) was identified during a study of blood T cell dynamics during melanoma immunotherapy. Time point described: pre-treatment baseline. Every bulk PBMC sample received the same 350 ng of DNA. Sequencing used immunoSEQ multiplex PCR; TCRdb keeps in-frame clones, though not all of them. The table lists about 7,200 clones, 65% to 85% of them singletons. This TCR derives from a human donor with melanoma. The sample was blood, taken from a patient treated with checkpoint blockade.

Written as DNA, the CDR3 is TGTGCCAGCAGTTTAAGGCCTAGCGGGAGTAGCGAGCAGTACTTC. Its protein is CASSLRPSGSSEQYF. This chain uses TRBV27 with TRBJ2-7; TRBD2 matches 10 bases. The CDR3 is 15 residues long. V shed 2 bases, J shed 6 bases, and the junction held 7 bases outside the gene matches. Germline CDR1 and CDR2: MNHEY and SMNVEV (reference sequence).